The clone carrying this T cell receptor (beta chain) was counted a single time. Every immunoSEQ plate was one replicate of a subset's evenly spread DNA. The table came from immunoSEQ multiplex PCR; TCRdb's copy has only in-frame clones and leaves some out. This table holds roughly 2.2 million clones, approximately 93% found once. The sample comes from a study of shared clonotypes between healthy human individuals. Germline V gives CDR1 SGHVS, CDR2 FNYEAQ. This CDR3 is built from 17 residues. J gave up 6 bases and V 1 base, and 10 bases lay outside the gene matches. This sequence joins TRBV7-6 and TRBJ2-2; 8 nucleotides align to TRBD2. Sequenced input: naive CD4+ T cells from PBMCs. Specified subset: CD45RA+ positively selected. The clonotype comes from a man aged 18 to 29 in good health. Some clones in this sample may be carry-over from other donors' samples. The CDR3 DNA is TGTGCCAGCAGCTTAGTCGCGCGGGAGGCCAGATCCGGGGAGCTGTTTTTT. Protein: CASSLVAREARSGELFF.